This T cell receptor (beta chain) was recovered during a study of Ad26.COV2.S vaccination and SARS-CoV-2 variants. Study summary: By the intramuscular route, Ad26.COV2.S was given once, or twice 56 days apart.

Generated by immunoSEQ multiplex PCR, the TCRdb table keeps only in-frame clones and is missing some. The sample holds 410,000 or so clones, roughly 90% seen once. Trimming at V came to 2 bases and at J to 5 bases, leaving 7 bases not matched to a gene. CDR1 is SNHLY and CDR2 is FYNNEI in the germline V gene. The CDR3 totals 17 residues. Treatment reported: around 19 received Ad26.COV2.S at low or high dose, single or two shots; 5 received placebo; per-sample allocation not given. Each sample was drawn 63 days after the first injection (of vaccine or placebo). A Boston adult aged 18-55 years was the donor.

The material was peripheral blood, obtained in a trial of Ad26.COV2.S vaccine versus placebo. The clonotype was recovered from a person aged 18-60 years who received the Ad26.COV2.S COVID-19 vaccine or a placebo. The rearrangement joins TRBV2 to TRBJ2-2; 11 bases map to TRBD2. The CDR3 spells CASSETSSSGGTGELFF. As DNA, the CDR3 is TGTGCCAGCAGTGAAACGAGTTCTAGCGGGGGGACCGGGGAGCTGTTTTTT.